The table lists the clone carrying this TCR beta chain with a few counts. Unmatched junction bases numbered 16, after V lost 6 bases and J lost 5 bases. The V gene's germline CDR1 is MDHEN and CDR2 SYDVKM. The CDR3 sequence is 19 residues long. The authors ran a second PCR of about 7 to 11 cycles using a sample-barcoded 5' primer and a J-beta primer mix. TCRdb re-called the 5' RACE reads through MiXCR, storing one row per CDR3 protein. Of approximately 580,000 distinct CDR3 sequences detected, 24% appear once; the ten largest clones hold roughly 9%. These data originate in a study of blood T cells in healthy people across ages. Looking at the study overall: The capture of about one barcoded beta molecule per two T cells was achieved by template switching.

These records were also assigned to another study, of T cells of mothers and their children. According to that study: Each donor was one of three healthy Caucasian mothers or one of their six children. Mother-child pairs who were related displayed a slightly higher overlap than unrelated pairs, a difference that was non-significant. The data showed no persistent microchimeric T cell clones.

This clonotype originated in a boy younger than 18 in good health. The chain uses TRBV28 and TRBJ2-3, with 14 bases that match TRBD2. Sequencing was performed on blood. The chain's CDR3 is CASRLGLAGGPLLEDTQYF. In nucleotides, the CDR3 is TGTGCCAGCAGACTCGGACTAGCGGGGGGCCCCCTGCTTGAAGATACGCAGTATTTT.